One and the same sample provided the 5 T cell receptor beta chains below, sequenced in a study of cytomegalovirus exposure and HLA in healthy donors. 60 Vbeta and 13 Jbeta primers were used in PCR. The table came from immunoSEQ multiplex PCR; TCRdb's copy has only in-frame clones and leaves some out. The sample includes approximately 120,000 clones, around 77% of them seen just once. The sample comprised PBMCs. The receptors were sampled from a woman in her thirties or forties in good health and CMV-seropositive.

The chain joins TRBV28 to TRBJ1-1; D remains ambiguous. This CDR3 has 12 residues. V was shortened by 1 base and J by 6 bases, with 6 bases between the two germline ends. Per the germline V gene, CDR1 is MDHEN and CDR2 is SYDVKM. The CDR3, as DNA: TGTGCCAGCAGTTTATTGCGGTCTGAAGCTTTCTTT. Its translation is CASSLLRSEAFF. Based on the CDR3 plus reference TRBV28 and TRBJ1-1, the full variable domain is DVKVTQSSRYLVKRTGEKVFLECVQDMDHENMFWYRQDPGLGLRLIYFSYDVKMKEKGDIPEGYSVSREKKERFSLILESASTNQTSMYLCASSLLRSEAFFGQGTRLTVV.

This chain connects TRBV7-3 to TRBJ2-5; D gene unclear. Near its end, the DNA agrees better with TRBJ2-7, so the J call may be wrong. This CDR3 is 14 amino acids long. CDR1 and CDR2 from the germline V gene are SGHTA and FQGTGA. CDR3 amino acids: CASSPSPLSYEQYF. CDR3 DNA sequence: TGTGCCAGCAGCCCCTCCCCGCTCTCCTACGAGCAGTACTTC.

The chain couples TRBV19 to TRBJ2-7, with D perhaps TRBD2 (6 bases). The CDR3 extends over 13 amino acids. Germline V lookup: CDR1 LNHDA, CDR2 SQIVND (reference sequence). Trimming took off 8 bases at V and 3 bases at J, with 14 bases between the two ends. This CDR3 reads CASAGTGDYEQYF. The CDR3 nucleotides read TGTGCCAGTGCTGGGACGGGGGACTACGAGCAGTACTTC.

The genes are TRBV25-1 and TRBJ2-7; D is possibly TRBD2 (5 bases). Per the germline V gene, CDR1 is MGHDK and CDR2 is SYGVNS. There are 14 residues in the CDR3. The germline V and J ends were trimmed by 1 base and 1 base, with 8 bases remaining between them. This CDR3 is CASSESRASYEQYF. The DNA for the CDR3 is TGTGCCAGCAGTGAATCGAGGGCGTCCTACGAGCAGTACTTC.

This chain joins TRBV6-6 and TRBJ1-5; 7 nucleotides align to TRBD1. V was clipped by 7 bases and J by 3 bases; unmatched bases: 12. Looked up from germline, CDR1 is MNHNY and CDR2 is SVGAGI (reference sequence). There are 16 residues in the CDR3. The CDR3 coding sequence is TGTGCCAGCATCAGAGGAGACAGGGAAAACAATCAGCCCCAGCATTTT. Encoded protein: CASIRGDRENNQPQHF.